The 23 T cell receptor beta chains below come from one sample, sequenced in a study of T cell responses to AZD1222 COVID-19 vaccine. Clones were read by immunoSEQ multiplex PCR, and TCRdb kept only the in-frame ones, dropping some. The data hold 130,000 to 150,000 clones, with 80% to 90% observed a single time. The specimen comprised peripheral blood, sampled on day 0 of AZD1222 vaccination. The origin of the receptors is an adult in good health.

The rearrangement joins TRBV5-5 to TRBJ1-3, with a weak D call TRBD1 (6 bases). Trimming shortened V by 0 bases and J by 4 bases, and 8 bases separated the two germline ends. Germline loops: CDR1 SGHKS, CDR2 YYEKEE (reference sequence). The CDR3 is made up of 14 amino acids. This chain's CDR3 is CASSLGQVGNTIYF. The CDR3 DNA is TGTGCCAGCAGCTTGGGACAGGTGGGAAACACCATATATTTT.

The chain employs TRBV6-5 and TRBJ1-1; TRBD1 matches 7 bases. After removal of 5 bases from V and 0 bases from J, the junction contained 6 bases not matched to a gene. The CDR3 is made up of 15 amino acids. CDR1 is MNHEY and CDR2 is SVGAGI in the germline V gene. CDR3 sequence: CASSPLTGMNTEAFF. DNA for the CDR3: TGTGCCAGCAGTCCCCTGACAGGGATGAACACTGAAGCTTTCTTT.

As regards this clone: Other DNA sequences of this sample code for an identical CDR3. The J gene is TRBJ2-7, the V gene TRBV28; tentatively, D is TRBD1 (5 bases). V was cut by 4 bases and J by 4 bases, with 8 bases left in between. Germline V CDR1 and CDR2: MDHEN, SYDVKM. This CDR3 has 12 residues. CDR3 in DNA: TGTGCCAGCAGTTCTACAGGATACGAGCAGTACTTC. This encodes CASSSTGYEQYF.

The rearrangement uses TRBV5-1 and TRBJ1-4; the match to TRBD1 covers 9 bases. The CDR3 is 15 amino acids. The germline CDR1 and CDR2 sequences are SGHRS and YFSETQ. V shed 4 bases, J shed 7 bases, and the junction held 8 bases outside the gene matches. CDR3 protein: CASSRGQGNGEKLFF. The CDR3 DNA sequence: TGCGCCAGCAGCAGAGGACAGGGGAATGGTGAAAAACTGTTTTTT.

The chain joins TRBV12-3 or TRBV12-4 to TRBJ2-3; D uncertain. Trimming took 4 bases from V and 9 from J, leaving 8 bases between them. The CDR3 covers 11 residues. DNA of the CDR3: TGTGCCAGCAGTTCACAGAGAACGCAGTATTTT. Amino acid sequence: CASSSQRTQYF.

The J gene is TRBJ1-6, the V gene TRBV28, with D tentatively TRBD1 (5 bases). This CDR3 region has 15 residues. The germline gives CDR1 MDHEN, CDR2 SYDVKM. V gave up 5 bases and J gave up 10 bases, with 18 bases separating them. The CDR3 DNA follows: TGTGCCAGCAGTCCCGGGGCTAGGGGTCAGTCACCCCTCCACTTT. This codes for CASSPGARGQSPLHF.

The CDR3 reads CASSSGAPLARGKLFF. In DNA form, the CDR3 reads TGTGCCAGCAGTTCCGGGGCCCCGCTGGCTCGGGGAAAACTGTTTTTT. V and J are TRBV27 and TRBJ1-4; D is perhaps TRBD1 (5 bases). This CDR3 spans 16 amino acids. Germline assignment: CDR1 MNHEY and CDR2 SMNVEV (reference sequence). V lost 4 bases and J lost 10, with 22 bases in between.

The genes are TRBV6-2 or TRBV6-3 and TRBJ2-5, with 7 positions matching TRBD2. The CDR3 is 14 residues long. CDR1 is MNHEY, CDR2 SVGEGT, per germline. The trim removed 4 bases at V and 6 bases at J, leaving 8 bases unmatched. CDR3 loop: CASSLGGSTKTQYF. The CDR3, as DNA: TGTGCCAGCAGTTTGGGCGGGAGCACGAAGACCCAGTACTTC.

The gene calls are TRBV4-1 and TRBJ1-2; tentatively, D is TRBD1 (6 bases). The CDR3 is 14 amino acids. Trimming cost V 2 bases and J 2 bases, with 9 bases left between them. Germline V gene lookup returns CDR1 MGHRA and CDR2 YSYEKL. CDR3: CASSQQGMNYGYTF. The DNA of the CDR3 is TGCGCCAGCAGCCAACAGGGGATGAACTATGGCTACACCTTC.

CDR3 loop: CASNPGRYGYTF. The CDR3 DNA reads as TGTGCCAGCAACCCCGGACGCTATGGCTACACCTTC. The rearrangement links TRBV7-2 to TRBJ1-2; D is unclear. The CDR3 loop spans 12 amino acids. The germline V gene has CDR1 SGHTA and CDR2 FQGNSA. The V gene lost 7 bases and the J gene lost 4 bases, with 10 bases spanning the gap.

CDR3 DNA: TGTGCCATCAGTGAGGAAGGGGGAAGCACTGAAGCTTTCTTT. Translated, it gives CAISEEGGSTEAFF. V and J are TRBV10-3 and TRBJ1-1, with TRBD1 as a possible D gene (6 bases). This CDR3 has 14 amino acids. Trimming shortened V by 2 bases and J by 4 bases, and 11 bases separated the two germline ends. From germline, CDR1 is ENHRY and CDR2 SYGVKD.

This chain uses TRBV7-2 with TRBJ1-3; weak D call: TRBD1 (5 bases). The CDR3 length is 15 residues. The germline gives CDR1 SGHTA, CDR2 FQGNSA. With 6 bases removed from V and 3 bases from J, the gap between germline ends came to 15 bases. The CDR3 sequence: CASRPTGARGNTIYF. DNA for the CDR3: TGTGCCAGCAGACCCACCGGGGCGCGTGGAAACACCATATATTTT. Full variable domain (outside the CDR3, taken from reference TRBV7-2 and TRBJ1-3): GAGVSQSPSNKVTEKGKDVELRCDPISGHTALYWYRQSLGQGLEFLIYFQGNSAPDKSGLPSDRFSAERTGGSVSTLTIQRTQQEDSAVYLCASRPTGARGNTIYFGEGSWLTVV.

This clone was picked up a small number of times. V usage is TRBV5-8 and J usage is TRBJ1-3, with 9 bases matching TRBD1. The CDR3 totals 16 residues. CDR1 and CDR2 from the germline V gene are SGHTS and YDEGEE. The trim removed 4 bases at V and 2 bases at J, leaving 7 bases unmatched. The CDR3 is CASSPRGQGPGNTIYF. The CDR3 DNA follows: TGTGCCAGCAGCCCTAGGGGACAGGGACCTGGAAACACCATATATTTT.

The chain has TRBV5-1 and TRBJ1-2; D possibly corresponds to TRBD1 (5 bases). This CDR3 contains 17 residues. Germline-derived CDR1 and CDR2 are SGHRS and YFSETQ. The ends were cut back, 0 bases at V and 0 bases at J, with 15 bases in the middle. The CDR3 protein is CASSLEGRVMANYGYTF. In DNA, the CDR3 is TGCGCCAGCAGCTTGGAGGGGAGAGTGATGGCTAACTATGGCTACACCTTC.

V gene TRBV7-3 combines with J gene TRBJ2-7; D is undetermined. The CDR3 sequence is 12 residues long. The germline V gene encodes CDR1 SGHTA and CDR2 FQGTGA. V lost 1 base and J lost 6, with 7 bases in between. The CDR3: CASSLSWSEQYF. As DNA, the CDR3 is TGTGCCAGCAGCTTAAGCTGGTCCGAGCAGTACTTC.

CDR3 region: CASSVVGGAAYNEQFF. Written as DNA, the CDR3 is TGTGCCAGCAGCGTAGTAGGCGGGGCGGCCTACAATGAGCAGTTCTTC. The V call is TRBV9, the J call TRBJ2-1, with D possibly being TRBD2 (6 bases). Germline V lookup: CDR1 SGDLS, CDR2 YYNGEE. This CDR3 is 16 amino acids long. The V gene lost 0 bases and the J gene lost 2 bases, with 12 bases spanning the gap. Looking up the rest from reference TRBV9 and TRBJ2-1 gives the full variable domain: DSGVTQTPKHLITATGQRVTLRCSPRSGDLSVYWYQQSLDQGLQFLIQYYNGEERAKGNILERFSAQQFPDLHSELNLSSLELGDSALYFCASSVVGGAAYNEQFFGPGTRLTVL.

The chain is built from TRBV5-1 and TRBJ1-1; 7 bases agree with TRBD1. Germline-derived CDR1 and CDR2 are SGHRS and YFSETQ. CDR3 length: 17 amino acids. V was clipped by 4 bases and J by 0 bases; unmatched bases: 12. CDR3 nucleotide sequence: TGCGCCAGCAGCCCCAGGGGGACGGGAAGGATGAACACTGAAGCTTTCTTT. This gives the protein CASSPRGTGRMNTEAFF.

This chain links TRBV28 with TRBJ1-3; 9 nucleotides align to TRBD1. Germline trimming cut 3 bases from V and 4 bases from J; bases unmatched to any gene: 1. Looked up from germline, CDR1 is MDHEN and CDR2 is SYDVKM. The length of the CDR3 is 14 residues. The DNA for the CDR3 is TGTGCCAGCAGTTTCGGGACAGGGGGAAACACCATATATTTT. This gives the protein CASSFGTGGNTIYF.

The V gene is TRBV5-5, the J gene TRBJ1-1; tentatively, D is TRBD1 (6 bases). The CDR3 is made up of 15 amino acids. Germline CDR1 reads SGHKS; CDR2 reads YYEKEE (reference sequence). Trimming removed 0 bases at V and 1 base at J, with 10 bases between. The DNA of the CDR3 is TGTGCCAGCAGCTTGGACAGGGAAGGGAACACTGAAGCTTTCTTT. Translated: CASSLDREGNTEAFF.

CDR3 bases: TGTGCCAGCAGCCCCGGGAACCAAGAGACCCAGTACTTC. It yields the protein CASSPGNQETQYF. The chain joins TRBV27 to TRBJ2-5, with D maybe TRBD2 (5 bases). The CDR3 covers 13 residues. Germline V CDR1 and CDR2: MNHEY, SMNVEV (reference sequence). The V end was cut by 6 bases, the J end by 0 bases, with 8 bases between.

The CDR3 reads CASSSTGSDEQYF. The CDR3 DNA reads TGTGCCAGCAGTTCGACAGGGTCTGACGAGCAGTACTTC. The chain links TRBV12-3 or TRBV12-4 to TRBJ2-7; TRBD1 agrees at 7 bases. There are 13 residues in the CDR3. The junction had 5 bases not matched to a gene; V was cut back by 4 bases and J by 5 bases.

This sequence joins TRBV7-9 and TRBJ1-1, with D hard to call. The CDR3 has 14 residues. The ends were cut back, 1 base at V and 0 bases at J, with 6 bases in the middle. Germline V gives CDR1 SEHNR, CDR2 FQNEAQ (reference sequence). The CDR3 nucleotides are TGTGCCAGCAGCTTAGATGGGATGAACACTGAAGCTTTCTTT. Translation: CASSLDGMNTEAFF. The full variable domain, rest sourced from reference TRBV7-9 and TRBJ1-1, is DTGVSQNPRHKITKRGQNVTFRCDPISEHNRLYWYRQTLGQGPEFLTYFQNEAQLEKSRLLSDRFSAERPKGSFSTLEIQRTEQGDSAMYLCASSLDGMNTEAFFGQGTRLTVV.

The V call is TRBV9, the J call TRBJ2-1, with 7 bases matching TRBD1. The germline V gene encodes CDR1 SGDLS and CDR2 YYNGEE. The junction had 14 bases not matched to a gene; V was cut back by 4 bases and J by 7 bases. The CDR3 runs 16 residues. The CDR3 sequence: CASSNYTRDRVNEQFF. In DNA, the CDR3 is TGTGCCAGCAGCAACTATACCCGCGACAGGGTTAATGAGCAGTTCTTC.